These 29 T cell receptor beta chains came from one sample sequenced in a study of T-cell memory formation after mild COVID-19. TCRdb used MiXCR to reprocess the 5' RACE reads, holding one entry per CDR3 protein. This table has 300,000 to 400,000 distinct CDR3 sequences, 25% to 30% appearing once. Sequenced material: PBMCs or a T cell subset sorted from them (not recorded which). All receptors come from an adult woman who had mild COVID-19 (a few samples of this study predate the infection). Cell type and time point are not known.

The chain links TRBV7-9 to TRBJ2-1, with D possibly TRBD1 on 5 matching bases. The germline CDR1 and CDR2 sequences are SEHNR and FQNEAQ (reference sequence). V gave up 2 bases and J gave up 2 bases, with 10 bases separating them. This CDR3 is built from 15 residues. CDR3: CASSLQGVTYNEQFF. CDR3 sequence (DNA): TGTGCCAGCAGCTTACAGGGTGTGACCTACAATGAGCAGTTCTTC.

This chain links TRBV14 with TRBJ2-2; 12 nucleotides line up with TRBD2. Per the germline V gene, CDR1 is SGHDN and CDR2 is FVKESK. The CDR3 is made up of 17 amino acids. V gave up 4 bases and J gave up 3 bases; unmatched junction bases: 6. The CDR3 spells CASSPWTSGIYTGELFF. The CDR3 region has the DNA TGTGCCAGCAGCCCTTGGACTAGCGGGATCTACACCGGGGAGCTGTTTTTT.

This chain connects TRBV3-1 to TRBJ1-1; D may be TRBD1 (5 bases). V was trimmed by 4 bases and J by 1 base, leaving 13 bases between them. The CDR3 consists of 15 residues. Germline assignment: CDR1 LGHDT and CDR2 YNNKEL (reference sequence). CDR3 in DNA: TGTGCCAGCAGCCCCCCCGGGGGTTGGAACACTGAAGCTTTCTTT. Protein product: CASSPPGGWNTEAFF.

This clonotype was observed a few times. V and J are TRBV5-1 and TRBJ1-1; D call uncertain. The germline V and J ends were trimmed by 7 bases and 0 bases, with 10 bases remaining between them. The V gene's germline CDR1 is SGHRS and CDR2 YFSETQ. The CDR3 totals 13 residues. Here the CDR3 reads CASGKGLNTEAFF. In nucleotides, the CDR3 is TGCGCCAGCGGGAAAGGGTTGAACACTGAAGCTTTCTTT.

This clonotype showed up just a few times. The J gene is TRBJ2-1, the V gene TRBV24-1; D tentatively fits TRBD1 or TRBD2 (5 bases each). The ends were cut back, 4 bases at V and 0 bases at J, with 15 bases in the middle. CDR1 and CDR2 (germline): KGHDR, SFDVKD. The CDR3 sequence is 17 residues long. CDR3 sequence reads: CATSDTLGTSSYNEQFF. CDR3 coding DNA: TGTGCCACCAGTGACACTTTGGGGACGAGCTCCTACAATGAGCAGTTCTTC.

The CDR3 nucleotides are TGTGCCAGCTTCCCCGGACTCCAAGAGACCCAGTACTTC. Encoded protein: CASFPGLQETQYF. V and J are TRBV18 and TRBJ2-5, with a weak D call TRBD2 (5 bases). The V gene's germline CDR1 is KGHSH and CDR2 LQKENI. Trimming pared 7 bases from V and 1 base from J, leaving 10 bases between. The CDR3 is 13 amino acids.

This clonotype turned up a few times. The genes are TRBV5-1 and TRBJ2-7, with TRBD1 matching 7 bases. CDR3 size: 13 residues. With 0 bases clipped from V and 6 bases from J, the junction kept 3 bases outside the gene matches. Germline V CDR1 and CDR2: SGHRS, YFSETQ. CDR3 protein: CASSLETGVEQYF. The CDR3 DNA sequence: TGCGCCAGCAGCTTGGAAACAGGGGTCGAGCAGTACTTC.

This clonotype showed up just a few times. The rearrangement uses TRBV5-1 and TRBJ1-1, with 7 bases fitting TRBD1. Germline-derived CDR1 and CDR2 are SGHRS and YFSETQ. The CDR3 has 13 residues. After removal of 4 bases from V and 3 bases from J, the junction contained 3 bases not matched to a gene. The CDR3 sequence: CASSPRGDTEAFF. The CDR3 DNA is TGCGCCAGCAGCCCCAGGGGGGACACTGAAGCTTTCTTT.

This clonotype was seen a handful of times. This sequence joins TRBV6-5 and TRBJ1-4; 7 bases line up with TRBD1. V lost 2 bases and J lost 5; bases outside the gene matches: 17. The CDR3 runs to 19 residues. Germline loops: CDR1 MNHEY, CDR2 SVGAGI. CDR3 region: CASSYATRGGRLENEKLFF. The CDR3 DNA follows: TGTGCCAGCAGTTACGCGACCAGGGGGGGCAGACTTGAAAATGAAAAACTGTTTTTT.

CDR3 sequence reads: CASSRRQGAGGKLFF. CDR3 nucleotide sequence: TGTGCCAGCAGCCGGAGGCAGGGAGCAGGGGGGAAACTGTTTTTT. The chain uses TRBV12-3 or TRBV12-4 and TRBJ1-4, with TRBD1 identical over 7 bases. The CDR3 is 15 amino acids. The ends lost 6 bases at V and 11 bases at J; junction bases unmatched: 15.

V is TRBV4-3 and J is TRBJ2-1; 13 positions match TRBD2. The V segment lost 0 bases and the J segment 5 bases; nucleotides outside the gene matches: 7. From germline, CDR1 is LGHNA and CDR2 YSLEER. The CDR3 contains 18 residues. Written as DNA, the CDR3 is TGCGCCAGCAGCCAAGAGGGACTAGCGGGAATTCTCCACAATGAGCAGTTCTTC. Translating gives CASSQEGLAGILHNEQFF.

The chain employs TRBV12-3 or TRBV12-4 and TRBJ2-7; D remains ambiguous. The ends were cut back, 3 bases at V and 7 bases at J, with 13 bases in the middle. The CDR3 has 13 amino acids. The CDR3 DNA follows: TGTGCCAGCAGTTTCTCAGCTCCGAGGGAGCAGTACTTC. Residues: CASSFSAPREQYF.

The genes are TRBV7-9 and TRBJ2-7; D not resolved. Germline V gene sequence: CDR1 SEHNR, CDR2 FQNEAQ (reference sequence). The ends were cut back, 6 bases at V and 6 bases at J, with 9 bases in the middle. The CDR3 has 11 amino acids. In DNA form, the CDR3 reads TGTGCCAGCAGAGTCCTATCCGAGCAGTACTTC. It encodes CASRVLSEQYF.

This clonotype was detected a few times. J is TRBJ1-1 and V is TRBV19, with TRBD1 matching over 11 bases. The J segment lost 7 bases and the V segment lost 7 bases, leaving 5 bases of the junction unmatched. CDR1 LNHDA and CDR2 SQIVND come from the germline V gene (reference sequence). CDR3 length: 13 residues. CDR3 protein: CASTGQGVFEAFF. CDR3 bases: TGTGCCAGTACGGGACAGGGGGTTTTTGAAGCTTTCTTT.

A few counts support this clonotype. CDR3 region: CASSQGLAATYEQYF. CDR3 DNA sequence: TGCGCCAGCAGCCAAGGACTAGCGGCCACCTACGAGCAGTACTTC. This chain uses TRBV4-3 with TRBJ2-7; 9 bases fit TRBD2. Germline CDR1 LGHNA, CDR2 YSLEER. The CDR3 totals 15 residues. V was pared by 1 base and J by 2 bases, with 3 bases of the junction left unmatched.

This clonotype was picked up a small number of times. The V and J genes are TRBV7-9 and TRBJ1-1; D gene unclear. The V and J ends lost 1 base and 7 bases respectively, with 16 bases between them. The CDR3 has 15 residues. CDR1 and CDR2 from the germline V gene are SEHNR and FQNEAQ (reference sequence). In DNA, the CDR3 is TGTGCCAGCAGCTTAGTGGCCTCTTCCGGCCGTGAAGCTTTCTTT. Amino acids: CASSLVASSGREAFF.

The J gene is TRBJ2-3, the V gene TRBV20-1; D might be TRBD1 (6 bases). Germline V gives CDR1 DFQATT, CDR2 SNEGSKA (reference sequence). This CDR3 contains 11 residues. The V gene lost 8 bases and the J gene lost 0 bases, with 6 bases spanning the gap. The CDR3 bases are TGCAGTCAGGGGAGCACAGATACGCAGTATTTT. Amino acid sequence: CSQGSTDTQYF.

V usage is TRBV27 and J usage is TRBJ2-5; D is uncertain. The CDR3 has 14 amino acids. With 5 bases removed from V and 4 bases from J, the gap between germline ends came to 14 bases. Germline CDR1 and CDR2: MNHEY and SMNVEV (reference sequence). This CDR3 is CASSPGRFRETQYF. The CDR3, as DNA: TGTGCCAGCAGTCCTGGCCGGTTTAGAGAGACCCAGTACTTC.

This clonotype was counted only a few times. The gene calls are TRBV9 and TRBJ2-2; D remains ambiguous. Deletions cut 0 bases from V and 7 bases from J, with 13 bases between. This CDR3 spans 15 amino acids. The germline V gene encodes CDR1 SGDLS and CDR2 YYNGEE. CDR3 sequence reads: CASSVDASAIGELFF. DNA of the CDR3: TGTGCCAGCAGCGTAGATGCTAGTGCGATCGGGGAGCTGTTTTTT.

This clonotype has a handful of counts. The CDR3 sequence is CASSQGGEKLFF. The CDR3 region has the DNA TGTGCCAGCAGCCAAGGAGGTGAAAAACTGTTTTTT. The genes are TRBV3-1 and TRBJ1-4; D is uncertain. The V end was cut by 1 base, the J end by 7 bases, with 4 bases between. The CDR3 loop spans 12 amino acids. Germline V gene lookup returns CDR1 LGHDT and CDR2 YNNKEL (reference sequence). The variable domain in full, completed from reference TRBV3-1 and TRBJ1-4, reads DTAVSQTPKYLVTQMGNDKSIKCEQNLGHDTMYWYKQDSKKFLKIMFSYNNKELIINETVPNRFSPKSPDKAHLNLHINSLELGDSAVYFCASSQGGEKLFFGSGTQLSVL.

In its sample, this clonotype was seen many times. The V gene is TRBV7-2, the J gene TRBJ2-1; 12 positions agree with TRBD2. V was clipped by 5 bases and J by 4 bases; unmatched bases: 9. Germline V gene sequence: CDR1 SGHTA, CDR2 FQGNSA. This CDR3 contains 17 residues. The CDR3 spells CASSSHKTSGGYNEQFF. The CDR3 DNA is TGTGCCAGCAGCAGCCACAAGACTAGCGGGGGTTACAATGAGCAGTTCTTC.

V gene TRBV11-2 combines with J gene TRBJ2-3, with 11 bases matching TRBD2. The CDR3 extends over 16 amino acids. V was clipped by 5 bases and J by 0 bases; unmatched bases: 4. Germline V lookup: CDR1 SGHAT, CDR2 FQNNGV. This chain's CDR3 is CASSTWTSGSTDTQYF. As DNA, the CDR3 is TGTGCCAGCAGCACCTGGACTAGCGGGAGCACAGATACGCAGTATTTT.

V usage is TRBV7-8 and J usage is TRBJ1-2, with D unresolved. With 6 bases removed from V and 8 bases from J, the gap between germline ends came to 22 bases. This CDR3 is built from 15 residues. Per the germline V gene, CDR1 is SGHVS and CDR2 is FQNEAQ. In nucleotides, the CDR3 is TGTGCCAGCAGACAGACGGGATCCTTCCTAGAGGGCTACACCTTC. Amino acids: CASRQTGSFLEGYTF.

This clonotype was seen more than once but under ten times. The rearrangement uses TRBV2 and TRBJ2-1; the match to TRBD2 covers 8 bases. The J segment lost 9 bases and the V segment lost 8 bases, leaving 18 bases of the junction unmatched. The CDR3 loop spans 16 amino acids. The germline V gene has CDR1 SNHLY and CDR2 FYNNEI. CDR3 DNA: TGTGCCAGCGTACCCCTGGGACTAGGCTCTGCAGTTGAGCAGTTCTTC. Its protein is CASVPLGLGSAVEQFF.

The genes are TRBV9 and TRBJ1-5; no clear D gene. Trimming removed 0 bases from V and 6 bases from J, with 10 bases in between. In germline, CDR1 is SGDLS, CDR2 YYNGEE. The CDR3 is made up of 14 amino acids. CDR3 protein: CASSVEGKSQPQHF. As DNA, the CDR3 is TGTGCCAGCAGCGTAGAAGGGAAGAGTCAGCCCCAGCATTTT. The variable domain in full, with the rest retrieved from reference TRBV9 and TRBJ1-5, is DSGVTQTPKHLITATGQRVTLRCSPRSGDLSVYWYQQSLDQGLQFLIQYYNGEERAKGNILERFSAQQFPDLHSELNLSSLELGDSALYFCASSVEGKSQPQHFGDGTRLSIL.

The rearrangement links TRBV25-1 to TRBJ1-1; D perhaps matches TRBD1 (6 bases). Germline values: CDR1 MGHDK, CDR2 SYGVNS. The CDR3 has 15 amino acids. Trimming took off 5 bases at V and 5 bases at J, with 18 bases between the two ends. CDR3 sequence reads: CASSNLGGGGTEAFF. The CDR3 nucleotides are TGTGCCAGCAGTAACCTGGGAGGAGGGGGGACTGAAGCTTTCTTT.

This clonotype was seen more than once but under ten times. The genes are TRBV5-5 and TRBJ1-5; no clear D. With 0 bases removed from V and 4 bases from J, the gap between germline ends came to 11 bases. Germline V CDR1 and CDR2: SGHKS, YYEKEE (reference sequence). The CDR3 is made up of 15 amino acids. The CDR3 loop is CASSLEVRLNQPQHF. CDR3 DNA sequence: TGTGCCAGCAGCTTGGAGGTCAGACTAAATCAGCCCCAGCATTTT. The whole variable domain, remainder taken from reference TRBV5-5 and TRBJ1-5, is DAGVTQSPTHLIKTRGQQVTLRCSPISGHKSVSWYQQVLGQGPQFIFQYYEKEERGRGNFPDRFSARQFPNYSSELNVNALLLGDSALYLCASSLEVRLNQPQHFGDGTRLSIL.

This clonotype turned up a few times. This rearrangement joins TRBV19 to TRBJ1-5; D call uncertain. Trimming cost V 9 bases and J 9 bases, with 18 bases left between them. CDR1 LNHDA and CDR2 SQIVND come from the germline V gene (reference sequence). The CDR3 contains 13 residues. CDR3 residues: CASSDHRSGPQHF. In DNA form, the CDR3 reads TGTGCCAGCTCGGATCACCGGTCCGGGCCCCAGCATTTT.

This clonotype was detected only a few times. The gene calls are TRBV12-3 or TRBV12-4 and TRBJ1-2, with TRBD1 as a possible D gene (6 bases). CDR3 length equals 13 residues. The V and J ends lost 7 bases and 5 bases respectively, with 14 bases between them. The CDR3 sequence is CASTLGGDYGYTF. The CDR3 DNA sequence: TGTGCCAGCACCCTAGGGGGGGATTATGGCTACACCTTC.